A single sample is the source of the 4 T cell receptor beta chains below, sequenced in a study of T cells and Merkel cell carcinoma outcomes. Assay: immunoSEQ multiplex PCR; the TCRdb copy retains only in-frame clones and omits some. This sample carries 2,000 or so clones, about 90% of them seen once, and the ten largest clones take approximately 4.2%. Source material: tumor tissue from Merkel cell carcinoma. These receptors all stem from a human donor with Merkel cell carcinoma.

J is TRBJ1-2 and V is TRBV6-1; the match to TRBD1 covers 8 bases. Germline trimming cut 1 base from V and 4 bases from J; bases unmatched to any gene: 2. Germline V gene lookup returns CDR1 MNHNS and CDR2 SASEGT. The CDR3 has 14 residues. CDR3 residues: CASSEGTGLYGYTF. The CDR3 bases are TGTGCCAGCAGTGAAGGGACAGGGCTCTATGGCTACACCTTC.

The gene calls are TRBV28 and TRBJ1-5; D is possibly TRBD1 (5 bases). Per the germline V gene, CDR1 is MDHEN and CDR2 is SYDVKM. The V and J ends lost 4 bases and 3 bases respectively, with 16 bases between them. This CDR3 comprises 16 residues. The CDR3 sequence is CASSSKGRDLNQPQHF. CDR3 DNA: TGTGCCAGCAGTTCCAAAGGGAGGGACCTCAATCAGCCCCAGCATTTT. Based on the CDR3 plus reference TRBV28 and TRBJ1-5, the full variable domain is DVKVTQSSRYLVKRTGEKVFLECVQDMDHENMFWYRQDPGLGLRLIYFSYDVKMKEKGDIPEGYSVSREKKERFSLILESASTNQTSMYLCASSSKGRDLNQPQHFGDGTRLSIL.

Note on this clone: Other nucleotide sequences from this sample produce the same CDR3. The chain uses TRBV5-5 and TRBJ2-3; 9 bases fit TRBD2. The CDR3 runs 16 residues. Germline-derived CDR1 and CDR2 are SGHKS and YYEKEE (reference sequence). The V segment lost 0 bases and the J segment 2 bases; nucleotides outside the gene matches: 4. The CDR3 region has the DNA TGTGCCAGCAGCTTGGTTAGCGGGAGCACCACAGATACGCAGTATTTT. This sequence encodes CASSLVSGSTTDTQYF.

This chain connects TRBV10-3 to TRBJ1-1, with no clear D. Germline CDR1 ENHRY, CDR2 SYGVKD. V gave up 6 bases and J gave up 4 bases, with 6 bases separating them. The CDR3 has 11 residues. CDR3 sequence (DNA): TGTGCCATCAGAGAAGGCACTGAAGCTTTCTTT. It encodes CAIREGTEAFF.